The 9 T cell receptor beta chains reported below all come from one sample, sequenced in a study of T cell changes during pregnancy in multiple sclerosis. Method: immunoSEQ multiplex PCR; TCRdb's copy keeps in-frame clones and lacks some. Of tens of thousands of clones listed, 90% are singletons. The sample consisted of CD8+ T cells from peripheral blood mononuclear cells, taken after pregnancy. Source of these receptors: a female donor with multiple sclerosis, enrolled in a pregnancy study.

The V call is TRBV29-1, the J call TRBJ2-7; possibly TRBD2 for D (5 bases). Trimming left V 2 bases short and J 0 bases short, with 14 bases between. The V gene's germline CDR1 is SQVTM and CDR2 ANQGSEA. The CDR3 spans 15 residues. This CDR3 is CSVESEGEGSYEQYF. For the CDR3, the DNA is TGCAGCGTTGAATCTGAGGGTGAGGGCTCCTACGAGCAGTACTTC.

The chain has TRBV5-6 and TRBJ1-1; possibly TRBD1 for D (5 bases). Germline CDR1 SGHDT, CDR2 YYEEEE. The V end lost 4 bases, the J end lost 1 base, and 11 bases lay between the germline ends. The CDR3 length is 14 residues. DNA of the CDR3: TGTGCCAGCAGCGGGGGGGAGGGGAACACTGAAGCTTTCTTT. As protein: CASSGGEGNTEAFF. Full variable domain (remainder filled in from reference TRBV5-6 and TRBJ1-1): DAGVTQSPTHLIKTRGQQVTLRCSPKSGHDTVSWYQQALGQGPQFIFQYYEEEERQRGNFPDRFSGHQFPNYSSELNVNALLLGDSALYLCASSGGEGNTEAFFGQGTRLTVV.

V usage is TRBV29-1 and J usage is TRBJ1-2; the match to TRBD1 covers 10 bases. The CDR3 consists of 16 residues. Per germline, CDR1 SQVTM and CDR2 ANQGSEA. The V and J ends lost 7 bases and 1 base, in that order; junction bases with no gene match: 12. The CDR3 region is CSGSGTGDPHNYGYTF. The CDR3, as DNA: TGCAGCGGTTCCGGGACAGGGGATCCTCATAACTATGGCTACACCTTC.

The table lists this clone with a count of one. The V call is TRBV11-2, the J call TRBJ2-3; 8 bases line up with TRBD2. The CDR3 is 15 amino acids. The germline V gene encodes CDR1 SGHAT and CDR2 FQNNGV. Trimming took 1 base from V and 4 from J; bases not matched to a gene: 4. The CDR3 reads CASSLGGGRADTQYF. In DNA, the CDR3 is TGTGCCAGCAGCTTAGGCGGGGGGCGAGCAGATACGCAGTATTTT.

The chain has TRBV29-1 and TRBJ2-5, with 7 bases identical to TRBD2. Per the germline V gene, CDR1 is SQVTM and CDR2 is ANQGSEA. The CDR3 sequence is 14 residues long. Trimming at V came to 7 bases and at J to 4 bases, leaving 12 bases not matched to a gene. CDR3 nucleotide sequence: TGCAGCGCACCTTTGAGCGGGGCACGAGAGACCCAGTACTTC. This encodes CSAPLSGARETQYF. Combining the CDR3 with reference TRBV29-1 and TRBJ2-5 gives the whole variable domain SAVISQKPSRDICQRGTSLTIQCQVDSQVTMMFWYRQQPGQSLTLIATANQGSEATYESGFVIDKFPISRPNLTFSTLTVSNMSPEDSSIYLCSAPLSGARETQYFGPGTRLLVL.

The V gene is TRBV5-6, the J gene TRBJ2-1, with 8 nucleotides matching TRBD2. The CDR3 totals 15 residues. Trimming cost V 0 bases and J 4 bases; bases outside gene matches: 3. Germline CDR1 reads SGHDT; CDR2 reads YYEEEE. CDR3 sequence reads: CASSLGTGGYNEQFF. CDR3 nucleotides: TGTGCCAGCAGCTTGGGTACGGGAGGGTACAATGAGCAGTTCTTC.

The chain couples TRBV19 to TRBJ1-2; D remains ambiguous. CDR1 and CDR2 (germline): LNHDA, SQIVND (reference sequence). Trimming left V 3 bases short and J 6 bases short, with 17 bases between. The CDR3 is 15 amino acids. CDR3 in amino acids: CASSMSGEGWNGYTF. In DNA form, the CDR3 reads TGTGCCAGTAGTATGAGCGGGGAGGGTTGGAATGGCTACACCTTC.

This chain connects TRBV27 to TRBJ2-3, with a tentative D call TRBD2 (6 bases). V lost 5 bases and J lost 0, with 12 bases in between. Germline V CDR1 and CDR2: MNHEY, SMNVEV (reference sequence). This CDR3 has 15 residues. The CDR3, as DNA: TGTGCCAGCAGTGCGGGACTCTCTAGCACAGATACGCAGTATTTT. It specifies CASSAGLSSTDTQYF.

The chain is built from TRBV5-6 and TRBJ2-7; 8 bases agree with TRBD2. The CDR3 is made up of 16 amino acids. Unmatched junction bases numbered 14, after V lost 3 bases and J lost 6 bases. CDR1 is SGHDT, CDR2 YYEEEE, per germline. Here the CDR3 reads CASSSIGLAAFPEQYF. In nucleotides, the CDR3 is TGTGCCAGCAGCTCCATCGGACTAGCAGCCTTTCCCGAGCAGTACTTC. Together with reference TRBV5-6 and TRBJ2-7, the CDR3 gives the full variable domain: DAGVTQSPTHLIKTRGQQVTLRCSPKSGHDTVSWYQQALGQGPQFIFQYYEEEERQRGNFPDRFSGHQFPNYSSELNVNALLLGDSALYLCASSSIGLAAFPEQYFGPGTRLTVT.